This TCR beta chain was captured by sequencing in a study of T cells after yellow fever vaccination. The overall study: It was SMART-Seq v4 Ultra Low Input that prepared the fractions with low cell numbers.

The germline V gene encodes CDR1 SGHKS and CDR2 YYEKEE (reference sequence). The junction had 9 bases not matched to a gene; V was cut back by 3 bases and J by 7 bases. This CDR3 is built from 14 residues. Whole-study findings and limits: Abundant bulk-population clonotypes could contaminate the FACS-sorted repertoires. Overall, a small share of clonotypes was seen in both CD4 and CD8 compartments.

Remarks on this clonotype: Its cognate antigen is unknown.

5'RACE template switching produced TCR cDNA carrying a universal primer site and UMIs. TCRdb processed the 5' RACE reads anew with MiXCR; each CDR3 protein has one entry. The repertoire holds 250,000 or so distinct CDR3 sequences, about 7% seen once, with approximately 0.85% in the top ten. The specimen comprised CD4+ T cells sorted from PBMCs, sampled 15 days after the yellow fever booster vaccination. This clonotype was sampled from a man aged 25 to 40 who received the YFV17D yellow fever vaccine. The chain recombines TRBV5-5 with TRBJ1-1, with 7 bases identical to TRBD1. The CDR3 reads CASSWEDRRGEAFF. CDR3 sequence (DNA): TGTGCCAGCAGCTGGGAGGACAGGCGGGGTGAAGCTTTCTTT.